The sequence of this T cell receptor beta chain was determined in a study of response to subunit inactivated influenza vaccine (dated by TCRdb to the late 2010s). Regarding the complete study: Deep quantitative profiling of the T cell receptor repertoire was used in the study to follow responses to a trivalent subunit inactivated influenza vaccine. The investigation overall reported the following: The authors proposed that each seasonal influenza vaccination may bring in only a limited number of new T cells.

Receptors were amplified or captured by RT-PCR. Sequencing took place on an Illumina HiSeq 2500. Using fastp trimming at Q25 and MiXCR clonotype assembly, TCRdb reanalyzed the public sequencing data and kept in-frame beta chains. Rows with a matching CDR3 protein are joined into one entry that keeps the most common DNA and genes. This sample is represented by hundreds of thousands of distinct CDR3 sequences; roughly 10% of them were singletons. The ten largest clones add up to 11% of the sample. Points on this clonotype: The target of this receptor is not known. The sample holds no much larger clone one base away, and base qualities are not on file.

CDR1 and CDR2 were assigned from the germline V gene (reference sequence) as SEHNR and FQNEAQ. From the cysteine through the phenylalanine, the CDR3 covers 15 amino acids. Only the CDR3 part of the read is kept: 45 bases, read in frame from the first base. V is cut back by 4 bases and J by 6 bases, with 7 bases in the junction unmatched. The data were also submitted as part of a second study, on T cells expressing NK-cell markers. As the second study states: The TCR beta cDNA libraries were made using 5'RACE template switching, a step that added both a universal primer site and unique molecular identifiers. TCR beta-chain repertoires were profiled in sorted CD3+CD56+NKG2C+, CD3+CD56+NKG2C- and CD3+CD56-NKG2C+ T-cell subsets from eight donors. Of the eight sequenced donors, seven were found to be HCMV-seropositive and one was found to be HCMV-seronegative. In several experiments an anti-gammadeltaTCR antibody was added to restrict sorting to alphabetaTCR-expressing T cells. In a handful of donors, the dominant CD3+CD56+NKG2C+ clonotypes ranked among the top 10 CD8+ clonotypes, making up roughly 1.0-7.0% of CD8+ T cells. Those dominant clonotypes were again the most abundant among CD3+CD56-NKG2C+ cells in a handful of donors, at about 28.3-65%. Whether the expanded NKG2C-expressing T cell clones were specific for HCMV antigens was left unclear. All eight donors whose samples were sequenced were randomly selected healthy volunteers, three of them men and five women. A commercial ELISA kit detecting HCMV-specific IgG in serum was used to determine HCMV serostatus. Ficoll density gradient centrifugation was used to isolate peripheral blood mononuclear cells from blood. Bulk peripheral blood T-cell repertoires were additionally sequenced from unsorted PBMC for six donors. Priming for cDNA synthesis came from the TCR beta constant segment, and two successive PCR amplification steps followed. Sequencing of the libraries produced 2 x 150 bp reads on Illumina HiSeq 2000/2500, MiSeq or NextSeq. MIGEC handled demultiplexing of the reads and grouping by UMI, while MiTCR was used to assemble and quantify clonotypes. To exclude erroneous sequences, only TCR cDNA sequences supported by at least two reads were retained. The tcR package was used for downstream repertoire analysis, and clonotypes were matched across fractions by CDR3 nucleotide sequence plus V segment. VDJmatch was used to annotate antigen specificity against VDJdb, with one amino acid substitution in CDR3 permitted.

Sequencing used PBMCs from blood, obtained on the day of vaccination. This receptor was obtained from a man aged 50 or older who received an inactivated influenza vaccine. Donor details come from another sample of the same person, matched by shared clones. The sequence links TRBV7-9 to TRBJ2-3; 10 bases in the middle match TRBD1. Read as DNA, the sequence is TGTGCCAGCAGCTCTCCGGGACAGGGGATCGATACGCAGTATTTT. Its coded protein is CASSSPGQGIDTQYF.